Listed below are T cell receptor beta chains from one sample, sequenced in a study of cytomegalovirus exposure and HLA in healthy donors. TCRdb keeps only in-frame clones here, not all; method: immunoSEQ multiplex PCR. This repertoire shows 140,000 to 150,000 clones, 70% to 80% found once; its top ten account for 2.1%. The sequencing input was PBMCs. These receptor sequences come from a woman in her fifties or sixties in good health and CMV-seropositive. CDR3s include the opening cysteine and the closing phenylalanine or tryptophan. D genes are given only for firm matches. Size tells how often a clone was seen (once, few, many) or the class of an expanded clone, and some rows leave it out.

D gene: NA
clone size: NA
J gene: TRBJ1-2
V gene: TRBV5-6
CDR3 protein: CASSPNRVGGYTF
CDR3 DNA: TGTGCCAGCAGCCCCAACAGGGTAGGAGGCTACACCTTC

D gene: TRBD1
clone size: NA
J gene: TRBJ2-2
V gene: TRBV29-1
CDR3 protein: CSVDQGAGGELFF
CDR3 DNA: TGCAGCGTTGATCAGGGGGCCGGCGGGGAGCTGTTTTTT

D gene: NA
clone size: NA
J gene: TRBJ1-5
V gene: TRBV5-1
CDR3 protein: CTSSLEGLGSNQPQHF
CDR3 DNA: TGCACCAGCAGCTTGGAGGGGCTCGGTAGCAATCAGCCCCAGCATTTT

D gene: TRBD2
clone size: NA
J gene: TRBJ2-5
V gene: TRBV27
CDR3 protein: CARLTSGRAFETQYF
CDR3 DNA: TGTGCCAGATTGACTAGCGGGAGGGCGTTCGAGACCCAGTACTTC

D gene: NA
clone size: NA
J gene: TRBJ2-6
V gene: TRBV6-5
CDR3 protein: CASSSQGPGANVLTF
CDR3 DNA: TGTGCCAGCAGTTCACAGGGTCCCGGGGCCAACGTCCTGACTTTC

D gene: NA
clone size: NA
J gene: TRBJ2-7
V gene: TRBV2
CDR3 protein: CASRAGQTTYEQYF
CDR3 DNA: TGTGCCAGCAGGGCCGGACAGACTACCTACGAGCAGTACTTC

D gene: NA
clone size: NA
J gene: TRBJ1-2
V gene: TRBV6-5
CDR3 protein: CASSSLNYGYTF
CDR3 DNA: TGTGCCAGCAGTTCTCTTAACTATGGCTACACCTTC

D gene: NA
clone size: NA
J gene: TRBJ2-7
V gene: TRBV5-1
CDR3 protein: CASSLYTEQYF
CDR3 DNA: TGCGCCAGCAGCCTCTATACCGAGCAGTACTTC

D gene: NA
clone size: NA
J gene: TRBJ2-5
V gene: TRBV30
CDR3 protein: CAWSIKTGLVETQYF
CDR3 DNA: TGTGCCTGGTCAATTAAGACAGGTTTAGTAGAGACCCAGTACTTC

D gene: TRBD1
clone size: once
J gene: TRBJ2-5
V gene: TRBV28
CDR3 protein: CASSPRTGGLETQYF
CDR3 DNA: TGTGCCAGCAGTCCTAGGACAGGGGGTTTAGAGACCCAGTACTTC

D gene: NA
clone size: NA
J gene: TRBJ2-5
V gene: TRBV18
CDR3 protein: CASSPGSQETQYF
CDR3 DNA: TGTGCCAGCTCACCCGGGTCCCAAGAGACCCAGTACTTC

D gene: TRBD1
clone size: NA
J gene: TRBJ1-4
V gene: TRBV11-2
CDR3 protein: CASSLDRGEEKLFF
CDR3 DNA: TGTGCCAGCAGCTTAGACAGGGGGGAGGAAAAACTGTTTTTT

D gene: TRBD1
clone size: NA
J gene: TRBJ2-7
V gene: TRBV28
CDR3 protein: CASRDDDRAYEQYF
CDR3 DNA: TGTGCCAGCCGGGACGATGACAGGGCCTACGAGCAGTACTTC

D gene: NA
clone size: few
J gene: TRBJ1-1
V gene: TRBV28
CDR3 protein: CASSLRPGNTEAFF
CDR3 DNA: TGTGCCAGCAGTCTCCGCCCAGGAAACACTGAAGCTTTCTTT

D gene: TRBD1
clone size: NA
J gene: TRBJ2-7
V gene: TRBV30
CDR3 protein: CAWGTVHEQYF
CDR3 DNA: TGTGCCTGGGGGACAGTCCACGAGCAGTACTTC

D gene: TRBD2
clone size: NA
J gene: TRBJ2-7
V gene: TRBV5-1
CDR3 protein: CASSLGQFLAAIRHEQYF
CDR3 DNA: TGCGCCAGCAGCTTGGGACAGTTCCTAGCGGCCATAAGGCACGAGCAGTACTTC

D gene: TRBD1
clone size: NA
J gene: TRBJ1-4
V gene: TRBV2
CDR3 protein: CASSSRTGGATNEKLFF
CDR3 DNA: TGTGCCAGCAGTTCGCGGACAGGGGGAGCAACTAATGAAAAACTGTTTTTT

D gene: NA
clone size: NA
J gene: TRBJ2-7
V gene: TRBV5-1
CDR3 protein: CASSDQAGSYEQYF
CDR3 DNA: TGCGCCAGCAGCGATCAAGCGGGCTCCTACGAGCAGTACTTC

D gene: NA
clone size: NA
J gene: TRBJ2-7
V gene: TRBV7-2
CDR3 protein: CASKFEGHLYEQYF
CDR3 DNA: TGTGCCAGCAAGTTTGAGGGTCACCTCTACGAGCAGTACTTC

D gene: NA
clone size: NA
J gene: TRBJ2-7
V gene: TRBV19
CDR3 protein: CASSGRYEQYF
CDR3 DNA: TGTGCCAGTAGTGGGCGCTACGAGCAGTACTTC

D gene: NA
clone size: NA
J gene: TRBJ2-7
V gene: TRBV7-9
CDR3 protein: CASSINYDEQYF
CDR3 DNA: TGTGCCAGCAGCATCAACTACGACGAGCAGTACTTC

D gene: NA
clone size: NA
J gene: TRBJ1-2
V gene: TRBV6-5
CDR3 protein: CASSYSVQGGYTF
CDR3 DNA: TGTGCCAGCAGTTACTCTGTCCAGGGTGGCTACACCTTC

D gene: TRBD2
clone size: once
J gene: TRBJ2-5
V gene: TRBV29-1
CDR3 protein: CSGTSGTETQYF
CDR3 DNA: TGCAGCGGGACTAGCGGGACTGAGACCCAGTACTTC

D gene: NA
clone size: NA
J gene: TRBJ1-4
V gene: TRBV7-9
CDR3 protein: CASSSFRADEKLFF
CDR3 DNA: TGTGCCAGCAGCTCTTTCAGGGCAGATGAAAAACTGTTTTTT

D gene: NA
clone size: NA
J gene: TRBJ1-5
V gene: TRBV10-1
CDR3 protein: CASSEGGNQPQHF
CDR3 DNA: TGCGCCAGCAGTGAAGGAGGGAATCAGCCCCAGCATTTT

D gene: NA
clone size: NA
J gene: TRBJ2-3
V gene: TRBV30
CDR3 protein: CAWSVPGQYRVDLTSTDTQYF
CDR3 DNA: TGTGCCTGGAGTGTACCCGGACAGTATCGGGTGGACTTAACTAGCACAGATACGCAGTATTTT

D gene: NA
clone size: NA
J gene: TRBJ1-4
V gene: TRBV18
CDR3 protein: CASSRGRPLNEKLFF
CDR3 DNA: TGTGCCAGCTCCCGAGGGCGGCCCCTTAATGAAAAACTGTTTTTT

D gene: TRBD1
clone size: NA
J gene: TRBJ1-1
V gene: TRBV4-1
CDR3 protein: CASSQVPGQGASPGAGAFF
CDR3 DNA: TGCGCCAGCAGCCAAGTGCCGGGACAGGGGGCTTCCCCTGGGGCTGGAGCTTTCTTT

D gene: TRBD2
clone size: NA
J gene: TRBJ2-5
V gene: TRBV6-5
CDR3 protein: CASRRTSGNQETQYF
CDR3 DNA: TGTGCCAGCAGAAGAACTAGCGGGAACCAAGAGACCCAGTACTTC

D gene: TRBD2
clone size: NA
J gene: TRBJ2-3
V gene: TRBV5-1
CDR3 protein: CASSRGGETDTQYF
CDR3 DNA: TGCGCCAGCAGCCGGGGGGGAGAGACAGATACGCAGTATTTT

D gene: TRBD2
clone size: NA
J gene: TRBJ2-2
V gene: TRBV6-5
CDR3 protein: CASSPLAANTGELFF
CDR3 DNA: TGTGCCAGCAGCCCACTAGCGGCGAACACCGGGGAGCTGTTTTTT

D gene: NA
clone size: NA
J gene: TRBJ2-2
V gene: TRBV6-5
CDR3 protein: CASSWGGPGELFF
CDR3 DNA: TGTGCCAGCAGTTGGGGGGGGCCCGGGGAGCTGTTTTTT

D gene: NA
clone size: NA
J gene: TRBJ1-5
V gene: TRBV27
CDR3 protein: CASRVDSNQPQHF
CDR3 DNA: TGTGCCAGCAGGGTTGACAGTAATCAGCCCCAGCATTTT

D gene: NA
clone size: NA
J gene: TRBJ1-4
V gene: TRBV18
CDR3 protein: CASSPTGLTNEKLFF
CDR3 DNA: TGTGCCAGCTCACCGACAGGACTAACTAATGAAAAACTGTTTTTT

D gene: NA
clone size: NA
J gene: TRBJ2-1
V gene: TRBV9
CDR3 protein: CASSPRGRRGSNEQFF
CDR3 DNA: TGTGCCAGCAGCCCCCGTGGTAGGAGGGGCTCCAATGAGCAGTTCTTC

D gene: TRBD1
clone size: NA
J gene: TRBJ1-1
V gene: TRBV6-5
CDR3 protein: CASSDRGLDTEAFF
CDR3 DNA: TGTGCCAGCAGTGACAGGGGTTTGGACACTGAAGCTTTCTTT

D gene: NA
clone size: NA
J gene: TRBJ2-5
V gene: TRBV7-2
CDR3 protein: CASSLGGRETQYF
CDR3 DNA: TGTGCCAGCAGCTTAGGAGGGCGAGAGACCCAGTACTTC

D gene: NA
clone size: few
J gene: TRBJ1-1
V gene: TRBV2
CDR3 protein: CASSDRGLNTEAFF
CDR3 DNA: TGTGCCAGCAGTGACAGGGGACTGAACACTGAAGCTTTCTTT

D gene: NA
clone size: NA
J gene: TRBJ1-1
V gene: TRBV29-1
CDR3 protein: CSVEEQGNTEAFF
CDR3 DNA: TGCAGCGTTGAAGAACAGGGGAACACTGAAGCTTTCTTT

D gene: TRBD2
clone size: NA
J gene: TRBJ2-1
V gene: TRBV15
CDR3 protein: CATEGGPTSSYNEQFF
CDR3 DNA: TGTGCCACGGAGGGAGGGCCGACCAGCTCCTACAATGAGCAGTTCTTC

D gene: NA
clone size: NA
J gene: TRBJ1-2
V gene: TRBV6-1
CDR3 protein: CASGTREPGYTF
CDR3 DNA: TGTGCCAGTGGGACAAGAGAACCTGGCTACACCTTC

D gene: NA
clone size: NA
J gene: TRBJ1-3
V gene: TRBV27
CDR3 protein: CASSHRPFSGNTIYF
CDR3 DNA: TGTGCCAGCAGTCACAGGCCCTTTTCTGGAAACACCATATATTTT

D gene: NA
clone size: few
J gene: TRBJ2-2
V gene: TRBV5-1
CDR3 protein: CASAGNTGELFF
CDR3 DNA: TGCGCCAGCGCGGGGAACACCGGGGAGCTGTTTTTT

D gene: TRBD2
clone size: NA
J gene: TRBJ2-7
V gene: TRBV19
CDR3 protein: CASSDLAGYEQYF
CDR3 DNA: TGTGCCAGTAGTGATCTAGCGGGATACGAGCAGTACTTC

D gene: TRBD2
clone size: once
J gene: TRBJ2-1
V gene: TRBV7-3
CDR3 protein: CASSSSGATYNEQFF
CDR3 DNA: TGTGCCAGCAGCTCGAGCGGGGCCACCTACAATGAGCAGTTCTTC

D gene: NA
clone size: NA
J gene: TRBJ2-5
V gene: TRBV5-4
CDR3 protein: CASSLQIAAQETQYF
CDR3 DNA: TGTGCCAGCAGCTTACAAATAGCGGCCCAAGAGACCCAGTACTTC

D gene: NA
clone size: NA
J gene: TRBJ1-5
V gene: TRBV7-2
CDR3 protein: CASSDKSNQPQHF
CDR3 DNA: TGTGCCAGCAGCGACAAGTCGAATCAGCCCCAGCATTTT

D gene: NA
clone size: NA
J gene: TRBJ1-4
V gene: TRBV5-4
CDR3 protein: CASSLLGEGRPNEKLFF
CDR3 DNA: TGTGCCAGCAGCTTGTTAGGGGAGGGGAGGCCTAATGAAAAACTGTTTTTT

D gene: NA
clone size: NA
J gene: TRBJ2-7
V gene: TRBV18
CDR3 protein: CASSPDSYEQYF
CDR3 DNA: TGTGCCAGCTCACCCGACTCGTACGAGCAGTACTTC

D gene: NA
clone size: NA
J gene: TRBJ1-4
V gene: TRBV28
CDR3 protein: CASSWGVREKLFF
CDR3 DNA: TGTGCCAGCAGTTGGGGGGTTCGTGAAAAACTGTTTTTT

D gene: TRBD1
clone size: NA
J gene: TRBJ1-5
V gene: TRBV2
CDR3 protein: CASTFTGGDQPQHF
CDR3 DNA: TGTGCCAGCACCTTTACAGGGGGTGATCAGCCCCAGCATTTT

D gene: TRBD2
clone size: NA
J gene: TRBJ2-2
V gene: TRBV18
CDR3 protein: CASSPQSLLAGNTGELFF
CDR3 DNA: TGTGCCAGCTCACCACAATCCTTGCTAGCGGGTAACACCGGGGAGCTGTTTTTT

D gene: TRBD2
clone size: NA
J gene: TRBJ2-1
V gene: TRBV7-3
CDR3 protein: CASSSSSGMGYEQFF
CDR3 DNA: TGTGCCAGCAGCTCGTCTAGCGGGATGGGTTATGAGCAGTTCTTC

D gene: TRBD1
clone size: NA
J gene: TRBJ2-7
V gene: TRBV9
CDR3 protein: CASSVSPQGVHEQYF
CDR3 DNA: TGTGCCAGCAGCGTAAGCCCCCAGGGGGTCCACGAGCAGTACTTC

D gene: NA
clone size: NA
J gene: TRBJ2-6
V gene: TRBV5-1
CDR3 protein: CASSEPGANVLTF
CDR3 DNA: TGCGCCAGCAGCGAGCCTGGGGCCAACGTCCTGACTTTC

D gene: NA
clone size: NA
J gene: TRBJ2-3
V gene: TRBV28
CDR3 protein: CASNQGPDTQYF
CDR3 DNA: TGTGCCAGCAATCAGGGCCCAGATACGCAGTATTTT

D gene: NA
clone size: NA
J gene: TRBJ1-4
V gene: TRBV5-1
CDR3 protein: CASSLGRGEKLFF
CDR3 DNA: TGCGCCAGCAGCTTGGGCCGAGGGGAAAAACTGTTTTTT

D gene: NA
clone size: NA
J gene: TRBJ2-1
V gene: TRBV15
CDR3 protein: CATSGGGPLIGEQFF
CDR3 DNA: TGTGCCACCAGCGGGGGGGGCCCTCTCATTGGTGAGCAGTTCTTC

D gene: NA
clone size: NA
J gene: TRBJ1-3
V gene: TRBV5-1
CDR3 protein: CASSFSGGLSGNTIYF
CDR3 DNA: TGCGCCAGCAGCTTTTCGGGGGGGCTCTCTGGAAACACCATATATTTT